This entry lists 10 T cell receptor beta chains sequenced from one sample in a study of blood T cell repertoires in COVID-19. Measured with immunoSEQ multiplex PCR; TCRdb has only the in-frame clones, and not every one. The table lists roughly 210,000 clones, roughly 90% of them singletons. Sequences were obtained from peripheral blood. The origin of the receptors is a man between 65 and 85 years old with acute or convalescent COVID-19.

V and J are TRBV7-8 and TRBJ2-7; 8 bases align to TRBD2. The germline V gene has CDR1 SGHVS and CDR2 FQNEAQ. The CDR3 length is 17 residues. V lost 6 bases to trimming and J lost 0 bases; unmatched junction nucleotides: 13. As DNA, the CDR3 is TGTGCCAGCAGTAAATTTGGGAGCGGGAGTAGCTCCTACGAGCAGTACTTC. It is translated as CASSKFGSGSSSYEQYF.

This chain joins TRBV3-1 (or the pseudogene TRBV3-2) and TRBJ2-7, with 7 bases fitting TRBD1. The CDR3 extends over 13 amino acids. V lost 6 bases, J lost 6 bases, and 8 bases stayed unmatched. The germline CDR1 and CDR2 sequences are LGHDT and YNNKEL (reference sequence). CDR3: CASRRATGSEQYF. The CDR3 DNA sequence: TGTGCCAGCAGGCGGGCGACAGGGAGCGAGCAGTACTTC.

The V and J genes are TRBV15 and TRBJ2-5; TRBD1 matches at 7 bases. Germline CDR1 LNHNV, CDR2 YYDKDF (reference sequence). Unmatched junction bases numbered 6, after V lost 5 bases and J lost 6 bases. CDR3 size: 13 residues. This CDR3 is CATSFDRAQTQYF. Written as DNA, the CDR3 is TGTGCCACCAGCTTTGACAGGGCCCAGACCCAGTACTTC.

This chain connects TRBV7-9 to TRBJ1-2; no firm D call. Germline V gene data show CDR1 as SEHNR and CDR2 as FQNEAQ (reference sequence). Between the trimmed V and J ends, which lost 1 base and 0 bases, there was a span of 3 bases. CDR3 length: 13 amino acids. CDR3 in DNA: TGTGCCAGCAGCTTAGACACTAACTATGGCTACACCTTC. Amino acids: CASSLDTNYGYTF.

This chain links TRBV19 with TRBJ1-1; 7 nucleotides align to TRBD1. Germline V gene lookup returns CDR1 LNHDA and CDR2 SQIVND (reference sequence). This CDR3 spans 15 amino acids. J was trimmed by 4 bases and V by 5 bases; bases with no gene match: 10. The CDR3 bases are TGTGCCAGTAGTCCCTTAGACAGGGATGGCACTGAAGCTTTCTTT. Its translation is CASSPLDRDGTEAFF.

This sequence joins TRBV2 and TRBJ2-3; perhaps TRBD1 as D (5 bases). Germline CDR1 and CDR2: SNHLY and FYNNEI. V lost 2 bases and J 0 bases, leaving 12 bases between the germline ends. The CDR3 consists of 16 residues. CDR3 region: CASSEQGVVSTDTQYF. CDR3 bases: TGTGCCAGCAGTGAACAGGGTGTGGTGAGCACAGATACGCAGTATTTT. The entire variable domain, with the rest obtained from reference TRBV2 and TRBJ2-3, is as follows: EPEVTQTPSHQVTQMGQEVILRCVPISNHLYFYWYRQILGQKVEFLVSFYNNEISEKSEIFDDQFSVERPDGSNFTLKIRSTKLEDSAMYFCASSEQGVVSTDTQYFGPGTRLTVL.

This chain links TRBV29-1 with TRBJ2-5; D not certain. V lost 6 bases to trimming and J lost 5 bases, with 19 bases between them. CDR1 is SQVTM and CDR2 is ANQGSEA in the germline V gene. There are 14 residues in the CDR3. This chain's CDR3 is CSVNPGSSGETQYF. CDR3 nucleotide sequence: TGCAGCGTGAACCCTGGTAGCTCCGGCGAGACCCAGTACTTC.

The gene calls are TRBV2 and TRBJ2-1; D possibly corresponds to TRBD2 (5 bases). CDR1 and CDR2 from the germline V gene are SNHLY and FYNNEI. Deletions cut 4 bases from V and 10 bases from J, with 11 bases between. The length of the CDR3 is 12 residues. This chain's CDR3 is CASSVGGREQFF. The CDR3 DNA is TGTGCCAGCAGTGTAGGAGGCAGGGAGCAGTTCTTC.

The V and J genes are TRBV5-1 and TRBJ1-1; TRBD1 might be the D (5 bases). V dropped 4 bases and J dropped 1 base, with 11 bases sitting between them. In germline, CDR1 is SGHRS, CDR2 YFSETQ. The CDR3 is made up of 14 amino acids. The CDR3 nucleotides read TGCGCCAGCAGCCTGGACATTACGAACACTGAAGCTTTCTTT. This translates into CASSLDITNTEAFF.

This chain joins TRBV6-5 and TRBJ2-7; D gene unclear. V lost 8 bases, J lost 2 bases, and 13 bases lay in between. Germline CDR1 and CDR2: MNHEY and SVGAGI. The CDR3 is 13 amino acids. The chain's CDR3 is CASSTIATYEQYF. Here the CDR3 DNA reads TGTGCCAGCTCTACGATCGCAACCTACGAGCAGTACTTC.